The rows below give T cell receptor beta chains drawn from one sample of a study of cytomegalovirus exposure and HLA in healthy donors. Sequencing was performed with immunoSEQ multiplex PCR; in TCRdb, only in-frame clones are kept and a portion is missing. The sample has about 270,000 clones, under 80% seen once. The specimen was PBMCs. These receptors all stem from a female donor in good health and CMV-seronegative. CDR3s include the opening cysteine and the closing phenylalanine or tryptophan. Some rows mark clone size as missing; the rest say once, few, many or name a class of expanded clone.

v_gene	j_gene	abundance	CDR3aa
TRBV6-4	TRBJ2-7	-	CASSAGTTGEQYF
TRBV2	TRBJ1-5	-	CASSEELWGAGNQPQHF
TRBV28	TRBJ1-1	-	CASSYQGGAEYRTEAFF
TRBV27	TRBJ2-7	-	CASSSMAGEVYEQYF
TRBV27	TRBJ2-7	-	CASSPRGGTPLEQYF
TRBV10-3	TRBJ1-1	-	CAISEWQLGRRTEAFF
TRBV4-1	TRBJ2-1	-	CASSQVPSGGYNEQFF
TRBV2	TRBJ1-5	few	CASTKDRVVSQPQHF
TRBV5-1	TRBJ2-6	-	CASSLPQGAGANVLTF
TRBV6-5	TRBJ2-4	-	CASNPGIGNIQYF
TRBV29-1	TRBJ2-7	-	CSVEDGRAGDEQYF